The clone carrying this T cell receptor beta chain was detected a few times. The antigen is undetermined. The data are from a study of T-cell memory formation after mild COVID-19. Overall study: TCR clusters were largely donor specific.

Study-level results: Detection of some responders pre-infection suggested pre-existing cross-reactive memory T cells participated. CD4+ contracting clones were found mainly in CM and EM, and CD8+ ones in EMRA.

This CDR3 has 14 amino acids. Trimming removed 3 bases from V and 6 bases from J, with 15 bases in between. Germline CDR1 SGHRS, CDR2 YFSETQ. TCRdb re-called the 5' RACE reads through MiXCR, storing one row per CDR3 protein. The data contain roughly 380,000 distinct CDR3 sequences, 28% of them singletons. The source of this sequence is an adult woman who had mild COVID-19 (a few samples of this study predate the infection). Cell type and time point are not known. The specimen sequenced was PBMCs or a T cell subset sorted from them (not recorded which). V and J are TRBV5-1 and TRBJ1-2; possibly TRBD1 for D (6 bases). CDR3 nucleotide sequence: TGCGCCAGCAGCTCACAGGGTCCGGCAAATGGCTACACCTTC. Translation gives CASSSQGPANGYTF.